The clone carrying this T cell receptor (beta chain) was picked up one time. It was at deep level that the assay was run. The repertoire was sequenced with immunoSEQ multiplex PCR; TCRdb's copy has only in-frame clones and lacks some. The sample lists millions of clones; about 95% were seen once. Deletions cut 2 bases from V and 7 bases from J, with 13 bases between. The CDR3 is 14 amino acids. Germline-derived CDR1 and CDR2 are MNHEY and SMNVEV (reference sequence). The naive CD8 population came from CD45RO-negative cells selected for CCR7, without terminally differentiated effector memory CD45RA+ cells. This specimen belongs to a study of shared clonotypes between healthy human individuals.

The TCR originated in a man aged 18 to 30 in good health. The sequencing sample was made of naive CD8+ T cells sorted from blood. This sequence joins TRBV27 and TRBJ2-3; D might be TRBD1 (6 bases). CDR3 coding DNA: TGTGCCAGCAGTTTAGGGGGCGAGGATTATACGCAGTATTTT. This encodes CASSLGGEDYTQYF.